These T cell receptor beta chains were read from a single sample in a study of human T cells and chemical hapten exposure. MiXCR was run by TCRdb on the RACE reads, yielding one entry per CDR3 protein. The data show about 400,000 distinct CDR3 sequences, with over 6% seen just once and around 5.6% held by the top ten. Here the sequenced sample was whole blood, taken in connection with sensitization to the hapten diphenylcyclopropenone (DPC). These receptors were obtained from a woman between 18 and 30 years old with alopecia areata. Some clones in this sample may be carry-over from other donors' samples. The CDR3 runs from the conserved cysteine through the conserved F or W. The D gene is left open where the match is weak. Part of the rows lack a size; the others show once, few, many or a class for expanded clones.

CDR3nt | CDR3aa | j_gene | abundance | v_gene | d_gene
TGTGCCAGCACCCGAGAGGGCGGTCTTGGTGTGCAGTACTTC | CASTREGGLGVQYF | TRBJ2-7 | few | TRBV7-9 | -
TGTGCCAGCAGCTTGGACAATGAGCAGTTCTTC | CASSLDNEQFF | TRBJ2-1 | many | TRBV5-4 | -
TGTGCCAGCAGCCTCAATTGGAGGACAGGGACGGTTCCCGGGGAGCTGTTTTTT | CASSLNWRTGTVPGELFF | TRBJ2-2 | few | TRBV5-5 | TRBD1
TGTGCCAGCAGCCAAAGCGAAAGGAGAACTGAAGCTTTCTTT | CASSQSERRTEAFF | TRBJ1-1 | - | TRBV3-1 | -
TGTGCCAGCAGCCAAGAAAGGGGCGGTGGGGAGACCCAGTACTTC | CASSQERGGGETQYF | TRBJ2-5 | - | TRBV5-4 | -
TGTGCCAGCAGCTTAAGATCGGGACAGGCCGGGCCCCAGCATTTT | CASSLRSGQAGPQHF | TRBJ1-5 | many | TRBV7-2 | TRBD1
TGTGCCAGCAGGCAGACGGAGAATTCACCCCTCCACTTT | CASRQTENSPLHF | TRBJ1-6 | - | TRBV12-3/TRBV12-4 | -
TGTGCCATCAGGACTCCGGACGAGGCCTATTCACCCCTCCACTTT | CAIRTPDEAYSPLHF | TRBJ1-6 | many | TRBV10-3 | -
TGTGCCAGCAGTTTAAGACGGGACACCGCAACTAATGAAAAACTGTTTTTT | CASSLRRDTATNEKLFF | TRBJ1-4 | few | TRBV27 | -
TGTGCCAGTAGTATAGGACCCGTCGGGTATGGCTACACCTTC | CASSIGPVGYGYTF | TRBJ1-2 | few | TRBV19 | -
TGTGCTAGTGGTGCGACATATAGCAATCAGCCCCAGCATTTT | CASGATYSNQPQHF | TRBJ1-5 | many | TRBV12-5 | -
TGTGCCAGCAGCCAAGCAGCGGGGGGGGCCCTCTCGGATACGCAGTATTTT | CASSQAAGGALSDTQYF | TRBJ2-3 | - | TRBV4-2 | TRBD2
TGTGCCAGCAGCTTGTTGCTTCCAAACAGGAAAACCTTCTATGGCTACACCTTC | CASSLLLPNRKTFYGYTF | TRBJ1-2 | - | TRBV5-6 | -
TGCAGTGCCGGGACTAGCGGAACAGATACGCAGTATTTT | CSAGTSGTDTQYF | TRBJ2-3 | - | TRBV20-1 | TRBD2
TGTGCCAGCAGCTCACAGGATACCTCCTACGAGCAGTACTTC | CASSSQDTSYEQYF | TRBJ2-7 | few | TRBV5-4 | -
TGTGCCATCAGCGGACAGGGGGCGCGGATCGAGCAGTACTTC | CAISGQGARIEQYF | TRBJ2-7 | - | TRBV10-3 | TRBD1